Included here is one T cell receptor (beta chain) sequence, with context. Germline values: CDR1 SGHAT, CDR2 FQNNGV. V lost 6 bases and J 4 bases, leaving 15 bases between the germline ends. The CDR3 loop spans 14 amino acids. The sample comes from a study of long-term antiretroviral therapy in people with HIV. A v3.0 immunoSEQ assay was performed at survey level. Here immunoSEQ multiplex PCR was the method, and the copy in TCRdb shows in-frame clones only, minus some. The sample includes around 26,000 clones, approximately 83% of them seen just once. The sample here was unsorted PBMCs, taken approximately 4.3 years after starting antiretroviral therapy. The V call is TRBV11-2, the J call TRBJ1-1, with D hard to call. The TCR comes from a young man with HIV. CDR3 DNA sequence: TGTGCCAGCAGAGGGATCAAAAAAACCACTGAAGCTTTCTTT. Translating gives CASRGIKKTTEAFF.